This T cell receptor (beta chain) comes out of a study of CD8 T cells in ankylosing spondylitis. Findings and caveats of the study: Ankylosing spondylitis blood appeared to be characterized by a TCR beta motif of roughly eight highly homologous variants. Matched synovial fluid from ankylosing spondylitis patients was reported to be enriched for disease-linked clones.

This clonotype has a handful of counts. The antigen remains unidentified. Quantitative 5'-RACE with molecular barcodes produced the TCR beta libraries. Using its own MiXCR run on the 5' RACE reads, TCRdb lists one record per CDR3 protein. This sample has 300,000 to 350,000 distinct CDR3 sequences, with roughly 14% found just once. This clonotype was obtained from a male donor with ankylosing spondylitis or in good health (not recorded which). Specimen: blood, either unsorted or a sorted T cell fraction (not recorded which).

CDR3 amino acids: CASSQGQLGYTF. As DNA, the CDR3 is TGTGCCAGCAGCCAAGGACAGTTGGGCTACACCTTC. The chain carries TRBV12-3 or TRBV12-4 and TRBJ1-2, with TRBD1 as a possible D gene (6 bases). This CDR3 has 12 amino acids. Trimming pared 6 bases from V and 8 bases from J, leaving 13 bases between.